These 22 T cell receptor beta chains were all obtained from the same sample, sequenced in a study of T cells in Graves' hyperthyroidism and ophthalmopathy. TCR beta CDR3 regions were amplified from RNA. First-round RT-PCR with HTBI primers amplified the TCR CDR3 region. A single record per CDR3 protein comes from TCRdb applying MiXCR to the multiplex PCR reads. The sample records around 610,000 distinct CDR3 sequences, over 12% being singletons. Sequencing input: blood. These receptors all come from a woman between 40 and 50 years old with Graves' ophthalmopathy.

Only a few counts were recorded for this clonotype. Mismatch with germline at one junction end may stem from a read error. CDR3 in amino acids: CASSVPGTGEGGLFF. CDR3 DNA: TGTGCCAGCAGTGTCCCCGGGACAGGCGAGGGGGGGCTGTTTTTT. This chain links TRBV28 with TRBJ2-2; 8 positions match TRBD1. Germline V CDR1 and CDR2: MDHEN, SYDVKM. This CDR3 region has 15 residues.

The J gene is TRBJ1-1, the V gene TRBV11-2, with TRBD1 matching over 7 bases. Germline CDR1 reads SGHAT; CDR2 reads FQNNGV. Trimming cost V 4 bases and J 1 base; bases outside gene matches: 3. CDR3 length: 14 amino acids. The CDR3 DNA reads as TGTGCCAGCAGCTCAGGGGGAACGAACACTGAAGCTTTCTTT. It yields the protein CASSSGGTNTEAFF.

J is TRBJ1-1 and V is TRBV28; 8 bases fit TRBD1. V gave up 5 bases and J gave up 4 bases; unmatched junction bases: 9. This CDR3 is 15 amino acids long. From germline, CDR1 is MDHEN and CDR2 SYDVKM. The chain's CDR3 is CASSTNYRGGTEAFF. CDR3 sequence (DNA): TGTGCCAGCAGTACCAACTACAGGGGGGGCACTGAAGCTTTCTTT.

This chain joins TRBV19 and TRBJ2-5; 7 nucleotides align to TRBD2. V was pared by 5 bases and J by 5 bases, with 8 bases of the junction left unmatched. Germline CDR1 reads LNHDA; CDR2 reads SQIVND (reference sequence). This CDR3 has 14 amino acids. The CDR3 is CASSQQRDSETQYF. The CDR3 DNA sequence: TGTGCCAGTAGTCAACAGCGGGACTCGGAGACCCAGTACTTC.

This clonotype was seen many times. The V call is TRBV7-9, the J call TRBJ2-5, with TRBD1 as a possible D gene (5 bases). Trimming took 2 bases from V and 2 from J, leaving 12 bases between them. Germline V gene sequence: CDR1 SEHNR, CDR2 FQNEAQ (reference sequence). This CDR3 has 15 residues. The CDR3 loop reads CASSLSLGVQETQYF. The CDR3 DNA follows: TGTGCCAGCAGCTTAAGTCTAGGGGTTCAAGAGACCCAGTACTTC. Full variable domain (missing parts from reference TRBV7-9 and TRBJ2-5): DTGVSQNPRHKITKRGQNVTFRCDPISEHNRLYWYRQTLGQGPEFLTYFQNEAQLEKSRLLSDRFSAERPKGSFSTLEIQRTEQGDSAMYLCASSLSLGVQETQYFGPGTRLLVL.

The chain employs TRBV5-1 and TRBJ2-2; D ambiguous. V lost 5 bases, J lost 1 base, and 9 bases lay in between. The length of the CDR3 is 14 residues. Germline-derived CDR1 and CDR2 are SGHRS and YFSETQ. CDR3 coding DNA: TGCGCCAGCAGGCCGGAACAGAACACCGGGGAGCTGTTTTTT. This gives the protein CASRPEQNTGELFF.

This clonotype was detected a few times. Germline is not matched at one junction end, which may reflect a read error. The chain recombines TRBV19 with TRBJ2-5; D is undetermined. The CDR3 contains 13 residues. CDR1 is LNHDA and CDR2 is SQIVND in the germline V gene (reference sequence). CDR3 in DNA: TGTACCAGTAGTATCGTGGACGAAGAGACCCAGTACTTC. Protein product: CTSSIVDEETQYF.

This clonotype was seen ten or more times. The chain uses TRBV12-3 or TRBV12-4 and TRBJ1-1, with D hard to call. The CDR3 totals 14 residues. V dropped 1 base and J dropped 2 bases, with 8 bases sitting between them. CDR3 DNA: TGTGCCAGCAGTTTAGTACAGCTTAACACTGAAGCTTTCTTT. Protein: CASSLVQLNTEAFF.

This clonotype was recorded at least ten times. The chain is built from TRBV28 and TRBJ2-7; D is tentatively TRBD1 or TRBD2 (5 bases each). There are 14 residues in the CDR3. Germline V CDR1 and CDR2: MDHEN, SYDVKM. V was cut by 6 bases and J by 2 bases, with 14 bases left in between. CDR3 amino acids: CASSPLGTTYEQYF. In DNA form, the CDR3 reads TGTGCCAGCAGCCCTTTGGGGACCACCTACGAGCAGTACTTC.

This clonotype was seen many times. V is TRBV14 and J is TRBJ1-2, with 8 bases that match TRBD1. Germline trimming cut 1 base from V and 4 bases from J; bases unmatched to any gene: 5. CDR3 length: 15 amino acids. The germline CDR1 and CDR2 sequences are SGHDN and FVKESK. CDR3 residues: CASSQGWTGSYGYTF. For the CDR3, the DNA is TGTGCCAGCAGCCAAGGGTGGACAGGGAGCTATGGCTACACCTTC.

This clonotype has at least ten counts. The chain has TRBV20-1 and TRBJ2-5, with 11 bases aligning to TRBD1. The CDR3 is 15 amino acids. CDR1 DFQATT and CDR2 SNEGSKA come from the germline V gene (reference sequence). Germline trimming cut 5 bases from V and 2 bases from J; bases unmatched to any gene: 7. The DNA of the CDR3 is TGCAGTGCTTCACCCGGGACAGGGGGGCAAGAGACCCAGTACTTC. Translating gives CSASPGTGGQETQYF.

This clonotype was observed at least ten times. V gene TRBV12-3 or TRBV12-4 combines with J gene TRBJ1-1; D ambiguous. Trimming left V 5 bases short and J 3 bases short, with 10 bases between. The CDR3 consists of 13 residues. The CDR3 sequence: CASSPDGDTEAFF. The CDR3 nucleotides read TGTGCCAGCAGTCCTGACGGGGACACTGAAGCTTTCTTT.

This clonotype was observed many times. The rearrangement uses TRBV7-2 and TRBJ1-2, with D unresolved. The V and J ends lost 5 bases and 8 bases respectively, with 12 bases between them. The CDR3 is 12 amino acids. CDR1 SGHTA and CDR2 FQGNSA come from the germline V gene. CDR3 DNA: TGTGCCAGCAGCGCCGGGTCGGACGGCTACACCTTC. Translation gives CASSAGSDGYTF.

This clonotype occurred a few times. The CDR3 protein is CASSPLEDGDTQYF. The CDR3 nucleotides are TGTGCCAGCAGTCCTCTTGAAGACGGAGATACGCAGTATTTT. This chain connects TRBV28 to TRBJ2-3; D gene unclear. Trimming shortened V by 5 bases and J by 5 bases, and 14 bases separated the two germline ends. In germline, CDR1 is MDHEN, CDR2 SYDVKM. The CDR3 extends over 14 amino acids.

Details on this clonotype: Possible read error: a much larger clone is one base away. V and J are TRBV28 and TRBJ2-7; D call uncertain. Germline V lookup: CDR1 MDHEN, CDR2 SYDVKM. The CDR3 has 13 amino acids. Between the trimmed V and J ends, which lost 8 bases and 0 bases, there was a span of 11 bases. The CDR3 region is CASERPSSYEQYF. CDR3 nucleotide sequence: TGTGCCAGCGAAAGACCGAGCTCCTACGAGCAGTACTTC.

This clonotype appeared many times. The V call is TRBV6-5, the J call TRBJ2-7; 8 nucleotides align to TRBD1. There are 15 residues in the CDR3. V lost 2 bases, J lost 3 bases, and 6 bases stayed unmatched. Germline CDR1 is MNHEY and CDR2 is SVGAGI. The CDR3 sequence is CASSYRTGSGYEQYF. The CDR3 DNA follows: TGTGCCAGCAGTTACCGGACAGGGAGCGGCTACGAGCAGTACTTC.

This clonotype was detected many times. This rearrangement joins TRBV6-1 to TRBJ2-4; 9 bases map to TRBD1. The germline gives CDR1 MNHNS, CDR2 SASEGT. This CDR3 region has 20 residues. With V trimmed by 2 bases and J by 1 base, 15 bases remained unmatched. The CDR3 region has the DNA TGTGCCAGCAGTGAAACTATAGGGACAGGGAGGGGACTGGCCAAAAACATTCAGTACTTC. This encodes CASSETIGTGRGLAKNIQYF.

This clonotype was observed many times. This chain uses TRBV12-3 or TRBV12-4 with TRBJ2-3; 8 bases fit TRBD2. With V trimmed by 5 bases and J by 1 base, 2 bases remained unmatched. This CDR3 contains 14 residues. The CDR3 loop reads CASSPTSGTDTQYF. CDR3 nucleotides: TGTGCCAGCAGTCCGACTAGCGGCACAGATACGCAGTATTTT.

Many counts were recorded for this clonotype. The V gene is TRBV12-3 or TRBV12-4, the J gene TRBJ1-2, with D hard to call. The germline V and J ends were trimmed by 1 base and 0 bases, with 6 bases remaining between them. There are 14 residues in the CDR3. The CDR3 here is CASSLGPSNYGYTF. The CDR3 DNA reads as TGTGCCAGCAGTTTAGGTCCTTCTAACTATGGCTACACCTTC.

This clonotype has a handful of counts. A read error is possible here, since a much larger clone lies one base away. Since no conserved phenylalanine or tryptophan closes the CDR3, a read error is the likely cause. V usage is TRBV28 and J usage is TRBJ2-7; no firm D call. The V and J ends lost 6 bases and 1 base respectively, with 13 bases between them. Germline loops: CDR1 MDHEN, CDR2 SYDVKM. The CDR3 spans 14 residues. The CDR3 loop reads CASRSDGYSYEQYL. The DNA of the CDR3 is TGTGCCAGCAGGTCTGACGGGTATTCCTACGAGCAGTACCTC.

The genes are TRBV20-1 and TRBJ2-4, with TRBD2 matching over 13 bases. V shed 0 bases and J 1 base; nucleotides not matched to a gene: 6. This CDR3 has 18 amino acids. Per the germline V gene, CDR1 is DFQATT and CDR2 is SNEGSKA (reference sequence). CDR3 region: CSARDTSGRASAKNIQYF. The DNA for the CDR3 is TGCAGTGCTAGAGATACTAGCGGGAGGGCCTCGGCCAAAAACATTCAGTACTTC.

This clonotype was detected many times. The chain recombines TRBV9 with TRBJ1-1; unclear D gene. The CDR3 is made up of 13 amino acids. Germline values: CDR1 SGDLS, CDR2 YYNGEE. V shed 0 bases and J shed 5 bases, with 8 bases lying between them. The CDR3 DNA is TGTGCCAGCAGCGTAGAACAGTGGACTGAAGCTTTCTTT. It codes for CASSVEQWTEAFF. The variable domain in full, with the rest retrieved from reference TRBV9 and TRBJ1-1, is DSGVTQTPKHLITATGQRVTLRCSPRSGDLSVYWYQQSLDQGLQFLIQYYNGEERAKGNILERFSAQQFPDLHSELNLSSLELGDSALYFCASSVEQWTEAFFGQGTRLTVV.